Listed here are 14 T cell receptor beta chains from one sample, sequenced in a study of T cell responses to AZD1222 COVID-19 vaccine. TCRdb's table, derived via immunoSEQ multiplex PCR, lists solely in-frame clones and lacks some. Altogether 120,000 to 150,000 clones are present, 80% to 85% being singletons, with the ten largest covering around 4.3%. The source was peripheral blood, collected on day 0 of MenACWY control vaccination. The origin of the receptors is an adult in good health.

This clone was observed a few times. This chain connects TRBV6-5 to TRBJ1-2, with D perhaps TRBD1 (5 bases). Trimming cost V 4 bases and J 8 bases, with 11 bases left between them. The CDR3 loop spans 12 amino acids. The germline V gene has CDR1 MNHEY and CDR2 SVGAGI. The CDR3, as DNA: TGTGCCAGCAGTTCAGGGCCTGGGGGCTACACCTTC. Protein product: CASSSGPGGYTF.

The V call is TRBV7-8, the J call TRBJ1-1; a possible D gene is TRBD1 (5 bases). This CDR3 contains 15 residues. Trimming took off 6 bases at V and 1 base at J, with 15 bases between the two ends. The V gene's germline CDR1 is SGHVS and CDR2 FQNEAQ. CDR3: CASRDTRATNTEAFF. The CDR3, as DNA: TGTGCCAGCAGGGATACCAGGGCGACGAACACTGAAGCTTTCTTT.

The genes are TRBV3-1 (or the pseudogene TRBV3-2) and TRBJ1-2; TRBD1 matches at 7 bases. The V gene end was trimmed by 1 base and the J gene end by 8 bases; junction bases not matched to a gene: 4. Germline CDR1 reads LGHDT; CDR2 reads YNNKEL (reference sequence). The CDR3 extends over 13 amino acids. CDR3 coding DNA: TGTGCCAGCAGCCAAGTTTCAGGGGGAGGCTACACCTTC. Amino acids: CASSQVSGGGYTF.

This rearrangement joins TRBV7-3 to TRBJ1-1, with D maybe TRBD1 (5 bases). The germline V gene has CDR1 SGHTA and CDR2 FQGTGA. Trimming removed 1 base at V and 6 bases at J, with 9 bases between. The CDR3 runs to 13 residues. Here the CDR3 reads CASSLKGSSEAFF. In DNA, the CDR3 is TGTGCCAGCAGCTTAAAGGGGAGCTCTGAAGCTTTCTTT.

The chain recombines TRBV14 with TRBJ1-2; D call uncertain. CDR1 is SGHDN, CDR2 FVKESK, per germline. The CDR3 is 13 amino acids. Trimming pared 0 bases from V and 8 bases from J, leaving 10 bases between. CDR3 protein: CASSQEPSGGYTF. CDR3 nucleotides: TGTGCCAGCAGCCAAGAGCCCAGTGGCGGCTACACCTTC.

The chain joins TRBV20-1 to TRBJ2-7; the D is unclear. Trimming removed 5 bases at V and 0 bases at J, with 5 bases between. CDR1 DFQATT and CDR2 SNEGSKA come from the germline V gene (reference sequence). This CDR3 is built from 11 residues. This CDR3 is CSALSSYEQYF. CDR3 nucleotides: TGCAGTGCTTTAAGCTCCTACGAGCAGTACTTC.

This chain links TRBV18 with TRBJ2-2; D call uncertain. The germline gives CDR1 KGHSH, CDR2 LQKENI. The CDR3 is made up of 16 amino acids. The ends were cut back, 3 bases at V and 0 bases at J, with 11 bases in the middle. CDR3 protein: CASSPRLGPNTGELFF. The CDR3 DNA is TGTGCCAGCTCACCTCGACTGGGCCCGAACACCGGGGAGCTGTTTTTT.

The chain recombines TRBV7-9 with TRBJ2-3, with TRBD2 matching 11 bases. Unmatched junction bases numbered 6, after V lost 5 bases and J lost 2 bases. Per germline, CDR1 SEHNR and CDR2 FQNEAQ (reference sequence). The CDR3 sequence is 16 residues long. The CDR3: CASSRTTSGTTDTQYF. CDR3 DNA: TGTGCCAGCAGCCGCACGACTAGCGGGACCACAGATACGCAGTATTTT.

The V and J genes are TRBV12-2 and TRBJ1-2. TRBV12-2 is designated a pseudogene. This CDR3 comprises 15 residues. CDR3 in amino acids: CASRPCGPRTWGYTF. Here the CDR3 DNA reads TGTGCAAGTCGCCCCTGCGGACCAAGGACGTGGGGCTACACCTTC.

The chain joins TRBV19 to TRBJ1-6; TRBD1 is a possible D gene (6 bases). The CDR3 spans 14 residues. The V end lost 6 bases, the J end lost 10 bases, and 16 bases lay between the germline ends. CDR1 is LNHDA and CDR2 is SQIVND in the germline V gene (reference sequence). The CDR3 sequence: CASRPGQRRSPLHF. The CDR3 DNA follows: TGTGCCAGTAGACCAGGACAGCGCAGATCACCCCTCCACTTT.

This clone was counted once. The CDR3: CASSGAGGKETQYF. CDR3 coding DNA: TGTGCCAGCAGCGGAGCGGGGGGCAAAGAGACCCAGTACTTC. J is TRBJ2-5 and V is TRBV9, with 9 bases lining up with TRBD2. The CDR3 is 14 residues long. The germline gives CDR1 SGDLS, CDR2 YYNGEE. With 3 bases clipped from V and 3 bases from J, the junction kept 3 bases outside the gene matches.

The V and J genes are TRBV4-1 and TRBJ2-1; possible D gene TRBD2, 6 bases. V was shortened by 1 base and J by 3 bases, with 13 bases between the two germline ends. The CDR3 runs to 16 residues. Per germline, CDR1 MGHRA and CDR2 YSYEKL. The CDR3 region has the DNA TGCGCCAGCAGCCAAGTGCGGGAACGAAACTACAATGAGCAGTTCTTC. This gives the protein CASSQVRERNYNEQFF.

This chain uses TRBV5-6 with TRBJ1-2, with D unresolved. The V end was cut by 4 bases, the J end by 7 bases, with 14 bases between. The V gene's germline CDR1 is SGHDT and CDR2 YYEEEE. This CDR3 has 13 residues. CDR3 residues: CASSTGRSGGYTF. DNA for the CDR3: TGTGCCAGCAGCACCGGGCGATCAGGTGGCTACACCTTC. Variable domain in full (rest from reference TRBV5-6 and TRBJ1-2): DAGVTQSPTHLIKTRGQQVTLRCSPKSGHDTVSWYQQALGQGPQFIFQYYEEEERQRGNFPDRFSGHQFPNYSSELNVNALLLGDSALYLCASSTGRSGGYTFGSGTRLTVV.

The genes are TRBV6-1 and TRBJ2-1; 8 nucleotides match TRBD2. CDR3 size: 16 residues. The ends lost 0 bases at V and 4 bases at J; junction bases unmatched: 5. The germline CDR1 and CDR2 sequences are MNHNS and SASEGT. The CDR3 DNA reads TGTGCCAGCAGTGAAGCCGGGGGGGGTTTGTACAATGAGCAGTTCTTC. It specifies CASSEAGGGLYNEQFF.